Listed below are T cell receptor beta chains from one sample, sequenced in a study of control samples from healthy donors and cancer patients. Clones were sequenced by immunoSEQ multiplex PCR, and TCRdb holds only the in-frame ones, with some missing. The sample has around 52,000 clones, approximately 89% seen once. The specimen sequenced was PBMCs. The origin of the receptors is a young man with colorectal cancer. The CDR3 runs from the conserved cysteine through the conserved F or W. The order of the fields is CDR3 length, D gene, J gene, clone size, V gene, CDR3 DNA, CDR3 protein. A D gene is named only where the DNA matches it firmly. Clone sizes are given selectively: once, few, many, or a class where the clone is expanded.

CDR3 length: 15
D gene: TRBD1
J gene: TRBJ2-1
clone size: NA
V gene: TRBV7-2
CDR3 DNA: TGTGCCAGCAGCCGGGGACAGGGGGCAATCAATGAGCAGTTCTTC
CDR3 protein: CASSRGQGAINEQFF

CDR3 length: 15
D gene: NA
J gene: TRBJ1-2
clone size: once
V gene: TRBV24-1
CDR3 DNA: TGTGCCACCAGTGATCTACAGGGTGGCGAGGATGGCTACACCTTC
CDR3 protein: CATSDLQGGEDGYTF

CDR3 length: 18
D gene: NA
J gene: TRBJ1-1
clone size: NA
V gene: TRBV7-9
CDR3 DNA: TGTGCCAGCAGCTTACAGGACCAGATAATACTTTCGAACACTGAAGCTTTCTTT
CDR3 protein: CASSLQDQIILSNTEAFF

CDR3 length: 14
D gene: NA
J gene: TRBJ2-1
clone size: NA
V gene: TRBV9
CDR3 DNA: TGTGCCAGCAGCGTAGAAGTCTCCTACAATGAGCAGTTCTTC
CDR3 protein: CASSVEVSYNEQFF

CDR3 length: 15
D gene: TRBD1
J gene: TRBJ1-4
clone size: NA
V gene: TRBV7-9
CDR3 DNA: TGTGCCAGCAGCGGGGACAGTGCAGGAAATGAAAAACTGTTTTTT
CDR3 protein: CASSGDSAGNEKLFF

CDR3 length: 16
D gene: NA
J gene: TRBJ2-1
clone size: NA
V gene: TRBV4-1
CDR3 DNA: TGCGCCAGCAGCCAAGGAGGTGGGGGCCACTACAATGAGCAGTTCTTC
CDR3 protein: CASSQGGGGHYNEQFF

CDR3 length: 13
D gene: NA
J gene: TRBJ1-3
clone size: NA
V gene: TRBV7-9
CDR3 DNA: TGTGCCAGCAGCAGATGGACAGAAAACACCATATATTTT
CDR3 protein: CASSRWTENTIYF

CDR3 length: 14
D gene: NA
J gene: TRBJ1-2
clone size: NA
V gene: TRBV11-2
CDR3 DNA: TGTGCCAGCAGCTTTGAAGGGCGACGGTATGGCTACACCTTC
CDR3 protein: CASSFEGRRYGYTF

CDR3 length: 10
D gene: NA
J gene: TRBJ1-1
clone size: NA
V gene: TRBV20-1
CDR3 DNA: TGCAGTGCTAACGGGCCTTCGGCTTTCTTT
CDR3 protein: CSANGPSAFF

CDR3 length: 15
D gene: TRBD1
J gene: TRBJ1-6
clone size: NA
V gene: TRBV2
CDR3 DNA: TGTGCCAGCAGCTTGGGACAGAGTAATAATTCACCCCTCCACTTT
CDR3 protein: CASSLGQSNNSPLHF

CDR3 length: 13
D gene: TRBD1
J gene: TRBJ2-3
clone size: NA
V gene: TRBV29-1
CDR3 DNA: TGCAGCGTCCAGGGGGCAAGCACAGATACGCAGTATTTT
CDR3 protein: CSVQGASTDTQYF

CDR3 length: 13
D gene: NA
J gene: TRBJ1-2
clone size: NA
V gene: TRBV12-3/TRBV12-4
CDR3 DNA: TGTGCCAGCAGTTTAATCCCCCGGGGAGGCTACACCTTC
CDR3 protein: CASSLIPRGGYTF

CDR3 length: 17
D gene: TRBD1
J gene: TRBJ2-2
clone size: NA
V gene: TRBV19
CDR3 DNA: TGTGCCAGTAGTAGCGGGACAGGGGGCGAAATTACCGGGGAGCTGTTTTTT
CDR3 protein: CASSSGTGGEITGELFF

CDR3 length: 12
D gene: NA
J gene: TRBJ2-1
clone size: NA
V gene: TRBV19
CDR3 DNA: TGTGCCAGTATAGGGGTCTACAATGAGCAGTTCTTC
CDR3 protein: CASIGVYNEQFF

CDR3 length: 15
D gene: NA
J gene: TRBJ1-1
clone size: NA
V gene: TRBV3-1/TRBV3-2
CDR3 DNA: TGTGCCAGCAGCCTCAGGCCTAGTATGAACACTGAAGCTTTCTTT
CDR3 protein: CASSLRPSMNTEAFF

CDR3 length: 15
D gene: TRBD2
J gene: TRBJ2-2
clone size: NA
V gene: TRBV2
CDR3 DNA: TGTGCCAGCAGTGTATCAGGGAGGGACACCGGGGAGCTGTTTTTT
CDR3 protein: CASSVSGRDTGELFF

CDR3 length: 15
D gene: NA
J gene: TRBJ1-2
clone size: NA
V gene: TRBV4-2
CDR3 DNA: TGTGCCAGCAGCCTCACGACGGAGGCCGCCTATGGCTACACCTTC
CDR3 protein: CASSLTTEAAYGYTF

CDR3 length: 15
D gene: NA
J gene: TRBJ1-3
clone size: NA
V gene: TRBV6-5
CDR3 DNA: TGTGCCAGCAGCACCAACGGCGTCTTTGGAAACACCATATATTTT
CDR3 protein: CASSTNGVFGNTIYF

CDR3 length: 14
D gene: NA
J gene: TRBJ2-2
clone size: NA
V gene: TRBV7-9
CDR3 DNA: TGTGCCAGCACGCAAAGACAATCCACCGGGGAGCTGTTTTTT
CDR3 protein: CASTQRQSTGELFF

CDR3 length: 16
D gene: NA
J gene: TRBJ2-2
clone size: NA
V gene: TRBV7-9
CDR3 DNA: TGTGCCAGCAGCTTAGCTTCGGTGGTTGCCATCGGGGAGCTGTTTTTT
CDR3 protein: CASSLASVVAIGELFF

CDR3 length: 15
D gene: NA
J gene: TRBJ2-7
clone size: NA
V gene: TRBV5-4
CDR3 DNA: TGTGCCAGCAGCTTTCTGGGATCCTCGTCCTACGAGCAGTACTTC
CDR3 protein: CASSFLGSSSYEQYF

CDR3 length: 15
D gene: NA
J gene: TRBJ1-3
clone size: NA
V gene: TRBV9
CDR3 DNA: TGTGCCAGCAGCGTAGGAGGGGACTCTGGAAACACCATATATTTT
CDR3 protein: CASSVGGDSGNTIYF

CDR3 length: 17
D gene: NA
J gene: TRBJ1-5
clone size: once
V gene: TRBV4-2
CDR3 DNA: TGTGCCAGCAGCCAAGGAATCCCCAGGGGAGTAGGTCAGCCCCAGCATTTT
CDR3 protein: CASSQGIPRGVGQPQHF

CDR3 length: 14
D gene: TRBD1
J gene: TRBJ1-6
clone size: NA
V gene: TRBV10-3
CDR3 DNA: TGTGCCATCAGCGGGACAGGGCGAGTTTCACCCCTCCACTTT
CDR3 protein: CAISGTGRVSPLHF

CDR3 length: 14
D gene: TRBD1
J gene: TRBJ1-2
clone size: NA
V gene: TRBV4-1
CDR3 DNA: TGCGCCAGCAGCCAACTTACAGGGGGGGAGGGCTACACCTTC
CDR3 protein: CASSQLTGGEGYTF

CDR3 length: 17
D gene: TRBD2
J gene: TRBJ2-1
clone size: NA
V gene: TRBV7-2
CDR3 DNA: TGTGCCAGCAGCTTCCGCCAAGCGGGGAGCTCCTACAATGAGCAGTTCTTC
CDR3 protein: CASSFRQAGSSYNEQFF

CDR3 length: 13
D gene: NA
J gene: TRBJ1-4
clone size: NA
V gene: TRBV12-3/TRBV12-4
CDR3 DNA: TGTGCCAGCAAAGCCTATGCTGGTGAAAAACTGTTTTTT
CDR3 protein: CASKAYAGEKLFF

CDR3 length: 16
D gene: NA
J gene: TRBJ1-1
clone size: NA
V gene: TRBV5-6
CDR3 DNA: TGTGTCAGCAGCTTGGCCTTGGAAGGTGCCACCACTGAAGCTTTCTTT
CDR3 protein: CVSSLALEGATTEAFF

CDR3 length: 17
D gene: TRBD1
J gene: TRBJ1-2
clone size: NA
V gene: TRBV19
CDR3 DNA: TGTGCCAGTAGCGCTCTATACTCCATGACAGGGCCCAATGGCTACACCTTC
CDR3 protein: CASSALYSMTGPNGYTF

CDR3 length: 17
D gene: NA
J gene: TRBJ2-6
clone size: once
V gene: TRBV7-2
CDR3 DNA: TGTGCCAGCAGCTTAGTCCACAGCTACTCTGGGGCCAACGTCCTGACTTTC
CDR3 protein: CASSLVHSYSGANVLTF

CDR3 length: 15
D gene: NA
J gene: TRBJ1-1
clone size: NA
V gene: TRBV4-2
CDR3 DNA: TGTGCCAGCAGCCAAGAACCAGGCTCGAACACTGAAGCTTTCTTT
CDR3 protein: CASSQEPGSNTEAFF

CDR3 length: 15
D gene: NA
J gene: TRBJ1-1
clone size: NA
V gene: TRBV2
CDR3 DNA: TGTGCCAGCAGTGAACAAGGGCACTGGAACACTGAAGCTTTCTTT
CDR3 protein: CASSEQGHWNTEAFF

CDR3 length: 17
D gene: TRBD1
J gene: TRBJ1-2
clone size: NA
V gene: TRBV24-1
CDR3 DNA: TGTGCCACCGATGGTGGAGTTGGGACAGGACCAAACTATGGCTACACCTTC
CDR3 protein: CATDGGVGTGPNYGYTF

CDR3 length: 13
D gene: NA
J gene: TRBJ2-1
clone size: NA
V gene: TRBV13
CDR3 DNA: TGTGCCAGCAGCCCCGATAGCGGCCGCGAGCAGTTCTTC
CDR3 protein: CASSPDSGREQFF